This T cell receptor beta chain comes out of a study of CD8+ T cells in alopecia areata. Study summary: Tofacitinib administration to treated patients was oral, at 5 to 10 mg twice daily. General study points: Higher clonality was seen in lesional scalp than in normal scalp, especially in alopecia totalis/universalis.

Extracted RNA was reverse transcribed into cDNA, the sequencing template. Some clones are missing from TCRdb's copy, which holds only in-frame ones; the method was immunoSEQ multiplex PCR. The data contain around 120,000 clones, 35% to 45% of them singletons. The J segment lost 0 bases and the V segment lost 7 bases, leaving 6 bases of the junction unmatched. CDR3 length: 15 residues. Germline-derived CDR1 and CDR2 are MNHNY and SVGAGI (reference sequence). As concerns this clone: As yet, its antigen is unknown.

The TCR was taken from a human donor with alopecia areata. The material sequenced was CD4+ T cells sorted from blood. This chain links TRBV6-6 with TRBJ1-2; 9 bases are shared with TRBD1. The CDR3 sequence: CASNRDREPNYGYTF. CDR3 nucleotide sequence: TGTGCCAGCAACCGGGACAGGGAACCTAACTATGGCTACACCTTC.